Shown below are 5 T cell receptor beta chains from a single sample sequenced in a study of tumor-infiltrating lymphocytes in primary liver carcinoma. A primer matching the constant region was used to make TCR beta cDNA from around 460 ng of total RNA. Three nested multiplex PCR rounds, a slightly modified ARM-PCR, produced the libraries for TCR beta. TRBV1-TRBV30 forward primers and a C-beta reverse primer were used in the first two PCR rounds, which each ran for about 11 cycles. TCRdb used MiXCR to reprocess the multiplex PCR reads, holding one entry per CDR3 protein. The repertoire holds 95,000 to 150,000 distinct CDR3 sequences, with 50% to 80% as singletons. Unsorted bulk tissue (about 19-33 mg) underwent RNA and DNA co-extraction. Sequenced sample: liver tumor tissue from sampling region 3. Described subset: tumor region T3, left-lateral pole. The receptors were sampled from an older woman with primary liver carcinoma and hepatitis B virus infection.

A word on this clonotype: Germline and junction disagree at one end, which may indicate a read error. J is TRBJ2-5 and V is TRBV28; TRBD1 matches 10 bases. Germline CDR1 reads MDHEN; CDR2 reads SYDVKM. This CDR3 has 17 amino acids. The DNA of the CDR3 is TGTGCCAGCAGTTACGGACTACCGGGACAGGGGCAAGAGACCCAGAACTTC. Amino acids: CASSYGLPGQGQETQNF.

This clonotype showed up many times. The chain employs TRBV12-3 or TRBV12-4 and TRBJ2-4; D might be TRBD1 (5 bases). There are 17 residues in the CDR3. The V end lost 5 bases, the J end lost 7 bases, and 24 bases lay between the germline ends. The CDR3 here is CASSPGAGRSSWNIQYF. DNA of the CDR3: TGTGCCAGCAGTCCTGGGGCTGGCAGAAGCTCTTGGAACATTCAGTACTTC.

This clonotype was seen ten or more times. CDR3 nucleotide sequence: TGCGCCAGCAGCTTTACCTCCAGGGGTAACACCGGGGAGCTGTTTTTT. Amino acid sequence: CASSFTSRGNTGELFF. The rearrangement uses TRBV5-1 and TRBJ2-2; weak D call: TRBD1 (6 bases). The germline CDR1 and CDR2 sequences are SGHRS and YFSETQ. CDR3 length: 16 amino acids. The V end was cut by 2 bases, the J end by 2 bases, with 13 bases between.

The gene calls are TRBV29-1 and TRBJ1-1, with D possibly TRBD1 on 5 matching bases. The CDR3 contains 14 residues. V lost 8 bases and J lost 1, with 17 bases in between. Germline CDR1 is SQVTM and CDR2 is ANQGSEA. DNA of the CDR3: TGCAGCATTGGGTGGGGCCCTCGGAACACTGAAGCTTTCTTT. This gives the protein CSIGWGPRNTEAFF. Filled out from reference TRBV29-1 and TRBJ1-1, the complete variable domain reads SAVISQKPSRDICQRGTSLTIQCQVDSQVTMMFWYRQQPGQSLTLIATANQGSEATYESGFVIDKFPISRPNLTFSTLTVSNMSPEDSSIYLCSIGWGPRNTEAFFGQGTRLTVV.

With regard to this clonotype: No DNA is shown, since the ends of the CDR3 on it are uncertain; the CDR3 is the one TCRdb lists. The chain links TRBV11-2 to TRBJ2-2; the DNA was not used to check the table's D call, TRBD2. The CDR3 totals 16 residues, both ends included. Per the germline V gene, CDR1 is SGHAT and CDR2 is FQNNGV. The CDR3 spells CASSLEVEVPPRSCFF.